This T cell receptor (beta chain) was identified in a study of cytomegalovirus exposure and HLA in healthy donors. Study in general: The roughly 120 validation repertoires, a later analysis reported, used the same platform as the approximately 700 first-cohort repertoires.

Study-level points and caveats: Specific recognition of CMV antigens was confirmed in vitro for a few chains (all CMV-associated). With high specificity and sensitivity, the classifier reportedly diagnosed cytomegalovirus status.

The V gene's germline CDR1 is SGHTA and CDR2 FQGNSA. This CDR3 has 15 residues. V was shortened by 0 bases and J by 1 base, with 6 bases between the two germline ends. Clones were sequenced by immunoSEQ multiplex PCR, and TCRdb holds only the in-frame ones, with some missing. The sample contains around 240,000 clones, around 87% of which appear only once. This clone was found once. As yet, its antigen is unknown. The donors were members of the validation cohort, which comprised more than 90 subjects and was separate from the first cohort of 666 subjects. Sequenced input: PBMCs. The gene calls are TRBV7-2 and TRBJ2-2; D might be TRBD1 (5 bases). This TCR derives from a woman younger than 35 in good health and CMV-seronegative. The CDR3 reads CASSLARENTGELFF. CDR3 coding DNA: TGTGCCAGCAGCTTAGCCAGGGAGAACACCGGGGAGCTGTTTTTT.